The 12 T cell receptor delta chains below all came from one sample that was sequenced in a study of gamma-delta chains in newborns, infants, children. TCRdb repeated clone calling on the reads with CATT. This sample carries 5,700 or so delta-chain clones, 2.6% of them seen once, and the ten largest clones take roughly 15%. The sample was blood. The receptors here all came from a child who was a newborn, infant or young child, either healthy, febrile or measles-vaccinated (not recorded which).

This clone was seen more than once but under ten times. A read error may explain this, as a much larger clone is one base away. This sample also contains other DNA sequences that code for the same CDR3. The chain joins TRDV2 to TRDJ3; D perhaps matches TRDD3 (5 bases). Trimming shortened V by 0 bases and J by 0 bases, and 11 bases separated the two germline ends. CDR1 and CDR2 (germline): GEAIGNYY, EKD. The CDR3 is made up of 18 amino acids. The CDR3 DNA reads TGTGCCTGTGACACCGGTTGGGGTAGCTCCTGGGACACCCGACAGATGTTTTTC. This translates into CACDTGWGSSWDTRQMFF.

The sample holds a few counts of this clone. This sequence may be a read error, since a much larger clone differs from it by one base. In the same sample, other DNA sequences code for this CDR3. The CDR3 protein is CACDTVLGDTRALTAQLFF. In DNA form, the CDR3 reads TGTGCCTGTGACACCGTACTGGGGGATACGCGAGCCTTGACAGCACAACTCTTCTTT. The chain is built from TRDV2 and TRDJ2, with 13 bases matching TRDD3. The germline CDR1 and CDR2 sequences are GEAIGNYY and EKD. With 0 bases clipped from V and 2 bases from J, the junction kept 8 bases outside the gene matches. The CDR3 consists of 19 residues.

The chain couples TRDV2 to TRDJ1; 8 bases line up with TRDD3. The ends lost 2 bases at V and 1 base at J; junction bases unmatched: 26. Germline V gives CDR1 GEAIGNYY, CDR2 EKD. The CDR3 length is 22 residues. The CDR3 DNA reads TGTGCCTGTGACAGTCGGCGTCCCCACAATTTACTGGGGGCCCTCCCCACCGATAAACTCATCTTT. It specifies CACDSRRPHNLLGALPTDKLIF.

A remark on this clone: The protein in TCRdb stems from a much larger clone and differs at residue 14 from this DNA's translation, likely a read error; here the protein is translated from the DNA. The J gene is TRDJ3, the V gene TRDV2; TRDD3 aligns across 10 bases. The germline V gene has CDR1 GEAIGNYY and CDR2 EKD. The CDR3 is 17 residues long. The CDR3 DNA sequence: TGTGCCTGTGACAATACTGGGGGATCCTGGGACACCCGACGGATGTTTTTC. Encoded protein: CACDNTGGSWDTRRMFF.

This clone is medium-sized (0.01 to 0.1%). Other DNA sequences in this sample translate to the same CDR3. This CDR3 is CACDTLGDSSWDTRQMFF. CDR3 sequence (DNA): TGTGCCTGTGACACCCTGGGGGATAGCTCCTGGGACACCCGACAGATGTTTTTC. This chain links TRDV2 with TRDJ3; TRDD3 matches 10 bases. This CDR3 is built from 18 residues. V was clipped by 0 bases and J by 0 bases; unmatched bases: 1. Germline-derived CDR1 and CDR2 are GEAIGNYY and EKD.

The chain joins TRDV2 to TRDJ3; TRDD3 agrees at 8 bases. V shed 7 bases, J shed 0 bases, and the junction held 13 bases outside the gene matches. CDR1 and CDR2 from the germline V gene are GEAIGNYY and EKD. The CDR3 is 19 residues long. The CDR3: CACYTVGIRGSWDTRQMFF. The CDR3 nucleotides read TGTGCCTGCTACACCGTTGGGATACGAGGCTCCTGGGACACCCGACAGATGTTTTTC.

This clone counts as medium-sized. The rearrangement uses TRDV2 and TRDJ3, with 8 bases fitting TRDD3. This CDR3 is built from 22 residues. With 0 bases clipped from V and 0 bases from J, the junction kept 15 bases outside the gene matches. Germline lookup yields CDR1 GEAIGNYY and CDR2 EKD. In nucleotides, the CDR3 is TGTGCCTGTGACACCGAGATTGAATGGGGGATCCGGAGCTCCTGGGACACCCGACAGATGTTTTTC. Its protein is CACDTEIEWGIRSSWDTRQMFF.

V is TRDV2 and J is TRDJ3; 10 bases fit TRDD3. The V gene end was trimmed by 0 bases and the J gene end by 1 base; junction bases not matched to a gene: 14. The CDR3 totals 22 residues. CDR1 and CDR2 from the germline V gene are GEAIGNYY and EKD. Written as DNA, the CDR3 is TGTGCCTGTGACACCCTAAAGGCGGGGGATACGCACGAGTCCTGGGACACCCGACAGATGTTTTTC. Translation: CACDTLKAGDTHESWDTRQMFF.

Of note for this clone: This DNA's translation differs at residue 3 from TCRdb's protein, which comes from a much larger clone; a read error is likely, and the protein shown is translated from the DNA. This rearrangement joins TRDV2 to TRDJ2; the match to TRDD3 covers 10 bases. Germline assignment: CDR1 GEAIGNYY and CDR2 EKD. CDR3 length: 17 residues. The CDR3: CAYDPVTGGSLTAQLFF. The DNA of the CDR3 is TGTGCCTATGACCCCGTTACTGGGGGATCTTTGACAGCACAACTCTTCTTT.

This clone is medium-sized in the sample. The same CDR3 is also encoded by other DNA sequences in this sample. The V gene is TRDV2, the J gene TRDJ2; maybe TRDD3 (6 bases). The CDR3 runs to 17 residues. CDR1 is GEAIGNYY, CDR2 EKD, per germline. Trimming took 3 bases from V and 0 from J, leaving 16 bases between them. The CDR3 nucleotides read TGTGCCTGTGACCCAGTGGGGGCCCCACCTTTGACAGCACAACTCTTCTTT. Amino acid sequence: CACDPVGAPPLTAQLFF.

The chain carries TRDV2 and TRDJ3; 10 bases fit TRDD3. No J segment appears in TCRdb, so it was assigned here by matching the sequence to germline. The germline V gene has CDR1 GEAIGNYY and CDR2 EKD. V lost 4 bases, J lost 2 bases, and 16 bases stayed unmatched. The CDR3 has 21 amino acids. The CDR3 is CACDPVTRTGGSAWDTRQMFF. The CDR3 bases are TGTGCCTGTGATCCCGTGACTAGGACTGGGGGATCTGCCTGGGACACCCGACAGATGTTTTTC.

Regarding this clone: TCRdb has a much larger clone's protein, which differs at residues 6 and 9 from the translation of this DNA, likely because of a read error; what is shown is the protein translated from the DNA. The chain is built from TRDV2 and TRDJ2; 7 bases fit TRDD3. Germline values: CDR1 GEAIGNYY, CDR2 EKD. The CDR3 sequence is 17 residues long. V shed 2 bases and J 2 bases; nucleotides not matched to a gene: 10. CDR3 bases: TGTGCCTGTGACATACCGGGGGATGATTCGTTGACAGCACAACTCTTCTTT. Translation gives CACDIPGDDSLTAQLFF.